The 19 T cell receptor beta chains below come from one sample, sequenced in a study of blood T cell repertoires in COVID-19 (dated by TCRdb to 2019 to 2021). The library was obtained by the immunoSEQ multiplex PCR assay. TCRdb's version of the immuneACCESS table is confined to in-frame rearrangements and falls short of the full clone set. An unresolved V gene accounts for under half of the shortfall where checked; the remainder is of unknown origin. For this sample there are 250,000 or so clones; 70% to 90% appear just once. Of the sample, under 7% is held by the ten largest clones. Material for sequencing was PBMCs or T cells enriched from blood (not recorded which). These receptors all come from a woman between 50 and 59 years old who had been exposed to COVID-19.

This clone was observed a few times. This rearrangement joins TRBV2 to TRBJ2-7; TRBD1 is a possible D gene (6 bases). Between the trimmed V and J ends, which lost 1 base and 3 bases, there was a span of 10 bases. CDR3 length equals 14 residues. CDR1 and CDR2 (germline): SNHLY, FYNNEI. In DNA, the CDR3 is TGTGCCAGCAGTGAAGACGGACAGATCTACGAGCAGTACTTC. Its protein product is CASSEDGQIYEQYF.

The chain employs TRBV18 and TRBJ1-1, with 10 bases aligning to TRBD1. J lost 6 bases, V lost 6 bases, and 10 bases had no gene match. CDR3 length: 15 amino acids. Per the germline V gene, CDR1 is KGHSH and CDR2 is LQKENI. DNA for the CDR3: TGTGCCAGCTCCCAGGGTGGGACAGGGGCGGCTGAAGCTTTCTTT. It encodes CASSQGGTGAAEAFF. The full variable domain, in which reference TRBV18 and TRBJ1-1 provide the parts outside the CDR3, is NAGVMQNPRHLVRRRGQEARLRCSPMKGHSHVYWYRQLPEEGLKFMVYLQKENIIDESGMPKERFSAEFPKEGPSILRIQQVVRGDSAAYFCASSQGGTGAAEAFFGQGTRLTVV.

This CDR3 is CASSSFPGHVSYEQYF. The CDR3 region has the DNA TGTGCCAGCAGCTCTTTCCCGGGACATGTCTCCTACGAGCAGTACTTC. The chain uses TRBV11-2 and TRBJ2-7, with D possibly matching TRBD1 (6 bases). The CDR3 sequence is 16 residues long. CDR1 is SGHAT and CDR2 is FQNNGV in the germline V gene. The V and J ends lost 4 bases and 0 bases respectively, with 16 bases between them.

The rearrangement uses TRBV27 and TRBJ2-7, with 12 bases fitting TRBD1. Trimming took 6 bases from V and 1 from J; bases not matched to a gene: 10. This CDR3 comprises 17 residues. Per the germline V gene, CDR1 is MNHEY and CDR2 is SMNVEV (reference sequence). CDR3 sequence (DNA): TGTGCCAGCAGCCCCGGGACAGGGGGCCCCCCGTCCTACGAGCAGTACTTC. Protein sequence: CASSPGTGGPPSYEQYF.

This rearrangement joins TRBV15 to TRBJ1-3; a weak D match, TRBD1 (5 bases). Germline V gene sequence: CDR1 LNHNV, CDR2 YYDKDF (reference sequence). The V end lost 4 bases, the J end lost 3 bases, and 10 bases lay between the germline ends. This CDR3 is 14 amino acids long. The CDR3 is CATSIGGRGNTIYF. Here the CDR3 DNA reads TGTGCCACCAGCATCGGGGGTCGTGGAAACACCATATATTTT.

The J gene is TRBJ1-2, the V gene TRBV3-1 (or the pseudogene TRBV3-2); D ambiguous. V was trimmed by 4 bases and J by 2 bases, leaving 11 bases between them. CDR3 length: 14 residues. The V gene's germline CDR1 is LGHDT and CDR2 YNNKEL (reference sequence). The CDR3 bases are TGTGCCAGCAGCCCCGTGAGGCGAAACTATGGCTACACCTTC. Protein sequence: CASSPVRRNYGYTF.

The chain recombines TRBV10-3 with TRBJ1-1, with TRBD1 matching over 10 bases. With 4 bases clipped from V and 0 bases from J, the junction kept 11 bases outside the gene matches. Germline CDR1 is ENHRY and CDR2 is SYGVKD. This CDR3 spans 18 amino acids. As DNA, the CDR3 is TGTGCCATCAGTGGGTTTGACAGGGGGCCGCAGATGAACACTGAAGCTTTCTTT. Amino acid sequence: CAISGFDRGPQMNTEAFF.

The genes are TRBV7-2 and TRBJ2-1; D ambiguous. Germline V lookup: CDR1 SGHTA, CDR2 FQGNSA. CDR3 length: 14 amino acids. Trimming left V 3 bases short and J 7 bases short, with 13 bases between. The CDR3, as DNA: TGTGCCAGCAGCTTCACATCAGGCGTGAATGAGCAGTTCTTC. Amino acid sequence: CASSFTSGVNEQFF.

The chain recombines TRBV7-8 with TRBJ1-6, with TRBD1 identical over 7 bases. Germline assignment: CDR1 SGHVS and CDR2 FQNEAQ. The CDR3 loop spans 14 amino acids. Trimming cost V 5 bases and J 13 bases; bases outside gene matches: 11. The chain's CDR3 is CASSRASGGLPLHF. Written as DNA, the CDR3 is TGTGCCAGCAGCAGAGCATCAGGGGGTCTGCCCCTCCACTTT.

The chain carries TRBV10-2 and TRBJ1-1, with D possibly being TRBD1 (6 bases). Trimming took 3 bases from V and 7 from J, leaving 9 bases between them. The CDR3 sequence is 12 residues long. The V gene's germline CDR1 is WSHSY and CDR2 SAAADI. In DNA form, the CDR3 reads TGCGCCAGCAGTGAAAAAGGGGGTGAAGCTTTCTTT. Translation gives CASSEKGGEAFF.

The chain employs TRBV7-9 and TRBJ1-1; TRBD1 agrees at 8 bases. CDR1 and CDR2 (germline): SEHNR, FQNEAQ (reference sequence). The CDR3 sequence is 15 residues long. The trim removed 4 bases at V and 1 base at J, leaving 5 bases unmatched. DNA for the CDR3: TGTGCCAGCAGCTCAGGACAGGGTTCGAACACTGAAGCTTTCTTT. This codes for CASSSGQGSNTEAFF.

This clone was counted between two and nine times. The J gene is TRBJ1-2, the V gene TRBV19; D is perhaps TRBD1 (5 bases). The CDR3 sequence is 15 residues long. The V gene's germline CDR1 is LNHDA and CDR2 SQIVND (reference sequence). V gave up 2 bases and J gave up 4 bases, with 14 bases separating them. Here the CDR3 reads CASSIYSGAGYGYTF. The CDR3 nucleotides read TGTGCCAGTAGTATATACTCTGGGGCAGGCTATGGCTACACCTTC.

The genes are TRBV5-1 and TRBJ1-3; TRBD1 matches 9 bases. The CDR3 extends over 16 amino acids. CDR1 and CDR2 from the germline V gene are SGHRS and YFSETQ. V lost 4 bases and J lost 0; bases outside the gene matches: 5. The CDR3 region is CASSVGQGLSGNTIYF. CDR3 nucleotides: TGCGCCAGCAGCGTGGGACAGGGCCTCTCTGGAAACACCATATATTTT.

The chain carries TRBV21-1 and TRBJ1-3; the D segment call TRBD1 is taken from the table without a DNA check. TRBV21-1 is a listed pseudogene. The CDR3 spans 12 residues. CDR3 coding DNA: TGTGCCAGCAGCAACACCTGGCACACCATATATTTT. Translating gives CASSNTWHTIYF.

The chain is built from TRBV10-3 and TRBJ1-2, with 9 bases lining up with TRBD1. Germline CDR1 is ENHRY and CDR2 is SYGVKD. The CDR3 is 11 residues long. The V segment lost 8 bases and the J segment 8 bases; nucleotides outside the gene matches: 3. Here the CDR3 DNA reads TGTGCCATCGGGACAGGGAGCGGCTACACCTTC. This sequence encodes CAIGTGSGYTF.

The rearrangement links TRBV5-6 to TRBJ2-1, with 10 nucleotides matching TRBD2. The V segment lost 0 bases and the J segment 7 bases; nucleotides outside the gene matches: 10. This CDR3 is 17 amino acids long. Germline V lookup: CDR1 SGHDT, CDR2 YYEEEE. The CDR3 DNA reads as TGTGCCAGCAGCTTGGATATCTCAGCGGGGGGGCTTAATGAGCAGTTCTTC. The encoded protein is CASSLDISAGGLNEQFF.

The genes are TRBV9 and TRBJ1-1; 7 nucleotides match TRBD1. The length of the CDR3 is 14 residues. J was trimmed by 4 bases and V by 2 bases; bases with no gene match: 5. Germline loops: CDR1 SGDLS, CDR2 YYNGEE. The CDR3 nucleotides read TGTGCCAGCAGCGTCGACAGGGATAGCACTGAAGCTTTCTTT. It codes for CASSVDRDSTEAFF.

The table lists this clone with a count of one. This chain uses TRBV7-6 with TRBJ1-6; D is ambiguous. In germline, CDR1 is SGHVS, CDR2 FNYEAQ. The CDR3 runs 18 residues. Trimming left V 3 bases short and J 5 bases short, with 20 bases between. This CDR3 is CASSFNAEPLSNNSPLHF. DNA of the CDR3: TGTGCCAGCAGCTTTAACGCAGAACCATTGTCGAATAATTCACCCCTCCACTTT.

This clone was counted once. The genes are TRBV7-9 and TRBJ1-2, with D unclear. This CDR3 is 11 amino acids long. The germline V gene has CDR1 SEHNR and CDR2 FQNEAQ (reference sequence). Trimming cost V 1 base and J 6 bases, with 3 bases left between them. The CDR3 loop reads CASSLDNGYTF. The CDR3 region has the DNA TGTGCCAGCAGCTTAGATAATGGCTACACCTTC.